The rows below give T cell receptor beta chains drawn from one sample of a study of cytotoxic CD8 clonotypes in ibrutinib-treated CLL. Libraries were prepared by immunoSEQ multiplex PCR; TCRdb keeps only in-frame clonotypes and omits some of them. Altogether nearly 300,000 clones are present, around 77% being singletons, with the ten largest covering about 5.3%. The specimen was PBMCs, collected at disease progression, from a patient treated with ibrutinib. The receptors were gathered from a human donor with chronic lymphocytic leukemia. CDR3s include the opening cysteine and the closing phenylalanine or tryptophan. The D gene is left open where the match is weak. Size values are once, few and many counts, or a class for expanded clones, and some rows have none.

clone_size	d_call	v_call	j_call	cdr3_nt	cdr3_aa
-	-	TRBV11-2	TRBJ2-5	TGTGCCAGCAGCTCTTTTTGGGGGGCCTCTCAAGAGACCCAGTACTTC	CASSSFWGASQETQYF
-	-	TRBV7-2	TRBJ2-5	TGTGCCAGCAGTCTTAGCATCAGGGTCCAAGAGACCCAGTACTTC	CASSLSIRVQETQYF
-	-	TRBV4-1	TRBJ1-6	TGCGCCAGCAGCCAAGGTGGGCGAGAAGGATCACCCCTCCACTTT	CASSQGGREGSPLHF
-	-	TRBV5-1	TRBJ2-5	TGCGCCAGCAGCATAAACGTTCAAGAGACCCAGTACTTC	CASSINVQETQYF
-	TRBD2	TRBV9	TRBJ2-7	TGTGCCAGCAGCGTAGGCCTGGCGGGGGGGCACTACGAGCAGTACTTC	CASSVGLAGGHYEQYF
-	-	TRBV4-1	TRBJ1-2	TGCGCCAGCAGCCAGGTTTCGGGGAATGGCTACACCTTC	CASSQVSGNGYTF
once	-	TRBV6-6	TRBJ1-6	TGTGCCAGCAGTTACTGGGACCCGGGTCAGGATTCACCCCTCCACTTT	CASSYWDPGQDSPLHF
-	-	TRBV11-3	TRBJ1-1	TGTGCCAGCAGCTACAGACCGGGAGGCGAAGCTTTCTTT	CASSYRPGGEAFF
-	TRBD1	TRBV27	TRBJ1-1	TGTGCCAGCAGTCCGGGACAGGGACGGACTGAAGCTTTCTTT	CASSPGQGRTEAFF
once	-	TRBV29-1	TRBJ2-5	TGCAGCGTTGAATTGGCGAAGTACCAAGAGACCCAGTACTTC	CSVELAKYQETQYF
-	-	TRBV15	TRBJ2-3	TGTGCCACCAGCAGTCCATTCCACCACACAGATACGCAGTATTTT	CATSSPFHHTDTQYF
-	TRBD1	TRBV5-4	TRBJ2-7	TGTGCCAGCAGCCCAACAGGGGGCACTATCCACGAGCAGTACTTC	CASSPTGGTIHEQYF
-	TRBD2	TRBV2	TRBJ2-5	TGTGCCAGTTCCGAGCGGGGGGCGATTAAAGAGACCCAGTACTTC	CASSERGAIKETQYF
-	-	TRBV7-2	TRBJ2-7	TGTGCCAGCAGCGTAGTTAAAGGGGCCGACGAGCAGTACTTC	CASSVVKGADEQYF
-	-	TRBV19	TRBJ1-1	TGTGCCAGTAGTATATGGAGGGGCAGGACCACTGAAGCTTTCTTT	CASSIWRGRTTEAFF
-	-	TRBV5-1	TRBJ1-3	TGCGCCAGCAGCCAGGACGGGATCTCTGGAAACACCATATATTTT	CASSQDGISGNTIYF
-	-	TRBV11-2	TRBJ2-7	TGTGCCAGCAGTCGGGGAGGCCGGGTGACTTCCTACGAGCAGTACTTC	CASSRGGRVTSYEQYF
-	-	TRBV28	TRBJ1-2	TGTGCCAGCAGCCCATGGGACGTGGATAACTATGGCTACACCTTC	CASSPWDVDNYGYTF
-	TRBD2	TRBV7-9	TRBJ2-3	TGTGCCAGCAGCTTCCTTGCGGGAGGGACAGATACGCAGTATTTT	CASSFLAGGTDTQYF
-	-	TRBV28	TRBJ2-3	TGTGCCAGCATAAAATGGAGCACAGATACGCAGTATTTT	CASIKWSTDTQYF
-	-	TRBV5-6	TRBJ1-1	TGTGCCAGCAGTTTAGGGCTTAGCACTGAAGCTTTCTTT	CASSLGLSTEAFF
few	-	TRBV2	TRBJ1-2	TGTGCCACTAGCGTCTATGGCTACACCTTC	CATSVYGYTF
few	-	TRBV6-1	TRBJ1-2	TGTGCCACTCGGGGGTGGGGGAACTATGGCTACACCTTC	CATRGWGNYGYTF
-	TRBD2	TRBV5-6	TRBJ2-3	TGTGCCAGCAGCTTGGGAAGGCTAGCGGGACCCACAGATACGCAGTATTTT	CASSLGRLAGPTDTQYF
-	-	TRBV6-5	TRBJ2-7	TGTGCCAGCAGTTCCCCCCCGATGGAGGAGCAGTACTTC	CASSSPPMEEQYF
-	-	TRBV15	TRBJ2-4	TGTGCCACCAGCAGATCCCTAGGGGGCGCGGGGAACATTCAGTACTTC	CATSRSLGGAGNIQYF